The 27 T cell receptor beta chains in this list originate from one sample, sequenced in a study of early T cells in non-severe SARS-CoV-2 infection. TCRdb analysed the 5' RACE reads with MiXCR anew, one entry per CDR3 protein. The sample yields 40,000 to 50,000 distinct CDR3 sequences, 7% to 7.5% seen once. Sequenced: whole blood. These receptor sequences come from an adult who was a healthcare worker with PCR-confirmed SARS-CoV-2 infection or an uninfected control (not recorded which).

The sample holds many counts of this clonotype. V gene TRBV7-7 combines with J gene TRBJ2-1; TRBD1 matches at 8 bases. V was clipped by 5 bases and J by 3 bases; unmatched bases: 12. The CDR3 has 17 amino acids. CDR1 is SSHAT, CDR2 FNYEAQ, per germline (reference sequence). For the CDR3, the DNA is TGTGCCAGCAGCATCCTTCCCGGGACAGGAGACTACAATGAGCAGTTCTTC. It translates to CASSILPGTGDYNEQFF.

The CDR3: CASSFLLDQFF. In DNA form, the CDR3 reads TGTGCCAGCAGCTTTTTGTTGGATCAGTTCTTC. This chain uses TRBV5-5 with TRBJ2-1; D remains unclear. Trimming took 2 bases from V and 13 from J, leaving 10 bases between them. The CDR3 is 11 residues long. Germline V gene data show CDR1 as SGHKS and CDR2 as YYEKEE (reference sequence).

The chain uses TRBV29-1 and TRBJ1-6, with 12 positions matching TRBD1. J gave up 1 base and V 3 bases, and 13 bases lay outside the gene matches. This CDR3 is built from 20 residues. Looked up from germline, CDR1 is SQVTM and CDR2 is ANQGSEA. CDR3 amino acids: CSVDYFGDRGRGSYNSPLHF. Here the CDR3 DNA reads TGCAGCGTTGATTATTTTGGGGACAGGGGGCGCGGGTCCTATAATTCACCCCTCCACTTT.

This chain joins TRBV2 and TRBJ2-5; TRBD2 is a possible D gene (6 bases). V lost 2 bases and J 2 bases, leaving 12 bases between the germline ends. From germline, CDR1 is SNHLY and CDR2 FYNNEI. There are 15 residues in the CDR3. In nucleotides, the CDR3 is TGTGCCAGCAGTGAAACTAGCAAACCACAAGAGACCCAGTACTTC. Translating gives CASSETSKPQETQYF.

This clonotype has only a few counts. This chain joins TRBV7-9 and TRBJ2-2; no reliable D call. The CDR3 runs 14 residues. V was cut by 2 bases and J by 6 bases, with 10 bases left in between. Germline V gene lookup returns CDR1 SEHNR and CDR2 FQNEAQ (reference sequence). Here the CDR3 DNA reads TGTGCCAGCAGCTTACTCCCGGGTGCCGGGGAGCTGTTTTTT. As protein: CASSLLPGAGELFF.

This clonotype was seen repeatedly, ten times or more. CDR3 sequence (DNA): TGTGCCAGCAGCTCTCCTTTGGGGACCGGCTACACCTTC. Protein product: CASSSPLGTGYTF. The rearrangement joins TRBV5-4 to TRBJ1-2, with D perhaps matching TRBD1 (5 bases). Trimming removed 3 bases from V and 8 bases from J, with 14 bases in between. The CDR3 extends over 13 amino acids. The germline V gene encodes CDR1 SGHNT and CDR2 YYREEE (reference sequence).

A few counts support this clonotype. CDR3 loop: CASSGQGNQPQHF. CDR3 bases: TGTGCCAGCAGTGGACAGGGGAATCAGCCCCAGCATTTT. The chain uses TRBV2 and TRBJ1-5; the match to TRBD1 covers 8 bases. The J segment lost 4 bases and the V segment lost 4 bases, leaving 0 bases of the junction unmatched. The CDR3 has 13 amino acids. CDR1 SNHLY and CDR2 FYNNEI come from the germline V gene.

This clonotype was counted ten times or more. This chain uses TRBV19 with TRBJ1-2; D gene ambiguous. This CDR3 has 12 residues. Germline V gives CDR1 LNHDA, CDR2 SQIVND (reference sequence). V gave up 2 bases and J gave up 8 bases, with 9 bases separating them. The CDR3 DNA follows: TGTGCCAGTAGTATAAGGCGGATCGGCTACACCTTC. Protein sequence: CASSIRRIGYTF.

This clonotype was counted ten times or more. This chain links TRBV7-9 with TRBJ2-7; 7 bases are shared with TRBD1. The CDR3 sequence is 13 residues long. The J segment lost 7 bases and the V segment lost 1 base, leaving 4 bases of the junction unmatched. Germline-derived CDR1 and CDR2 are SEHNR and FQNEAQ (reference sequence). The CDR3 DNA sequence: TGTGCCAGCAGCTTAGGGGACAGTGGGGAGCAGTACTTC. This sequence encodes CASSLGDSGEQYF.

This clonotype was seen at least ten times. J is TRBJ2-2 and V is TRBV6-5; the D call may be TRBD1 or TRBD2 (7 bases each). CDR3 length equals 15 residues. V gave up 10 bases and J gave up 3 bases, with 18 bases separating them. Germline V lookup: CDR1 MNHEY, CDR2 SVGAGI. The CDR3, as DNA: TGTGCCACCGCAGGGGGGGCTTCCTACACCGGGGAGCTGTTTTTT. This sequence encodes CATAGGASYTGELFF.

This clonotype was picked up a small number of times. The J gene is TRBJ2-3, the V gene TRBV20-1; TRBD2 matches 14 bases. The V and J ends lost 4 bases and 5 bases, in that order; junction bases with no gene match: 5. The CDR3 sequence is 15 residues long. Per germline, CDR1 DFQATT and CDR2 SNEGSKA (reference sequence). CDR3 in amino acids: CSATTGTSGGDTQYF. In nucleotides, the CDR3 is TGCAGTGCTACGACAGGGACTAGCGGGGGAGATACGCAGTATTTT.

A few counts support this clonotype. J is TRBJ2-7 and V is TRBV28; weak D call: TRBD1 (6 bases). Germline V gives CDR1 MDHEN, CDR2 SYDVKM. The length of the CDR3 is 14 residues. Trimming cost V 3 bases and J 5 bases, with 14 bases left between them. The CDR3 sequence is CASSFQGMGDEQYF. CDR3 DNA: TGTGCCAGCAGTTTCCAGGGGATGGGAGACGAGCAGTACTTC.

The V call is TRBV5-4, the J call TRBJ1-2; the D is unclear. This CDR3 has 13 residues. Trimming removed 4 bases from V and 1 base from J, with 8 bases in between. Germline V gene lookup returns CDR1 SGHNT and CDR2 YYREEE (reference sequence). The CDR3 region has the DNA TGTGCCAGCAGCGTGTCCCTTAACTATGGCTACACCTTC. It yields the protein CASSVSLNYGYTF.

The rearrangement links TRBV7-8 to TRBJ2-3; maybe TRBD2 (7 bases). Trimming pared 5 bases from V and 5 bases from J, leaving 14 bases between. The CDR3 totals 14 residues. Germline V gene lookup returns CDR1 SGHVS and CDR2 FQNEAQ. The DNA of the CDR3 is TGTGCCAGCAGCCGGGGGGCCAGAGAAGATACGCAGTATTTT. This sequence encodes CASSRGAREDTQYF.

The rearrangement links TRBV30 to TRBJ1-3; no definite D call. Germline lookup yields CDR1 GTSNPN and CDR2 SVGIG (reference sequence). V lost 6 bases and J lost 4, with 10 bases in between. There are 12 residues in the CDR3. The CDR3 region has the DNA TGTGCCTGCAATAACCCGGGAAACACCATATATTTT. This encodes CACNNPGNTIYF.

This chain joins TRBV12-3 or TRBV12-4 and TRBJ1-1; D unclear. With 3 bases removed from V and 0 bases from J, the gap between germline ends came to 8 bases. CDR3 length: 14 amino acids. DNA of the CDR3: TGTGCCAGCAGTTTTTGGCAGATGAACACTGAAGCTTTCTTT. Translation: CASSFWQMNTEAFF.

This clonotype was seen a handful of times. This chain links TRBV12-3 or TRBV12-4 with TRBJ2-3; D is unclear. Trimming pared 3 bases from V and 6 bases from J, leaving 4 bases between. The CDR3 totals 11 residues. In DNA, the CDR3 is TGTGCCAGCAGTTTTGTGGATACGCAGTATTTT. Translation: CASSFVDTQYF.

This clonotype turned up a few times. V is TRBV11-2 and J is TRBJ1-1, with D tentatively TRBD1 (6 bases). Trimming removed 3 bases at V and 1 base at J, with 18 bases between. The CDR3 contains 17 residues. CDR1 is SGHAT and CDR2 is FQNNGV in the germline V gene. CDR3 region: CASSFGRNRVTNTEAFF. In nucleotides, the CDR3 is TGTGCCAGCAGCTTTGGACGGAACAGGGTGACGAACACTGAAGCTTTCTTT.

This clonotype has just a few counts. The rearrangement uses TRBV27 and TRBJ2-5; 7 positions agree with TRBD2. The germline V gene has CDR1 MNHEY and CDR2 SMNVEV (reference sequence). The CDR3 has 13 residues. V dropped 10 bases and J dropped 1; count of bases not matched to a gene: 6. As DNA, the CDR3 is TGTGCCACTCGGGGGGAGCCCCAAGAGACCCAGTACTTC. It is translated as CATRGEPQETQYF.

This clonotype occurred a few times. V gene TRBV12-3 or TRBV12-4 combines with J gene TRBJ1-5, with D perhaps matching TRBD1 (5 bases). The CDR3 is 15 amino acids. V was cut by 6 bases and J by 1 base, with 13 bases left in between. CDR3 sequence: CASRRTGRSNQPQHF. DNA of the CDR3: TGTGCCAGCAGGCGTACGGGACGGAGCAATCAGCCCCAGCATTTT.

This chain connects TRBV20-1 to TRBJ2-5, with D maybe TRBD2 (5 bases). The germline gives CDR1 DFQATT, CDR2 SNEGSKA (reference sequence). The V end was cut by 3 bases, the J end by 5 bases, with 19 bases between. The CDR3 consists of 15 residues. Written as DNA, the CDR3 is TGCAGTGCTAGGTCGGGATTCGAGGAAAGGGAGACCCAGTACTTC. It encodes CSARSGFEERETQYF.

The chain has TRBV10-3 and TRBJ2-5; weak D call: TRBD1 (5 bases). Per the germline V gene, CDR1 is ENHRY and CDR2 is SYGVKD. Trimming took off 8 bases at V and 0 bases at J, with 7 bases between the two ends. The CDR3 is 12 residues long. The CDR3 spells CAIAGNQETQYF. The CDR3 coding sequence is TGTGCCATCGCAGGGAACCAAGAGACCCAGTACTTC.

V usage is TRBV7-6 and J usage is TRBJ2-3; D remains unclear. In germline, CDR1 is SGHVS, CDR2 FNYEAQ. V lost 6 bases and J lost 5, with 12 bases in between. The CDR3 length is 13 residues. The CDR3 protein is CASRRDAVDTQYF. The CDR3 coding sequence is TGTGCCAGCAGGCGTGATGCCGTAGATACGCAGTATTTT.

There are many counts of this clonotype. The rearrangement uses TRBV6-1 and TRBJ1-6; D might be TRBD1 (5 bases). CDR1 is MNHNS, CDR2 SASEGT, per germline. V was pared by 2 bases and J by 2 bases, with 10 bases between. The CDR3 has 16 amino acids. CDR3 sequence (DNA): TGTGCCAGCAGTGAACGACAGCTGGCCTATAATTCACCCCTCCACTTT. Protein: CASSERQLAYNSPLHF.

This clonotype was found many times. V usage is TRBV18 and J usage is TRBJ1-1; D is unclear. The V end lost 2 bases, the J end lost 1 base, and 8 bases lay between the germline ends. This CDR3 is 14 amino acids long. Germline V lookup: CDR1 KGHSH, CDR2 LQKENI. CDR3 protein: CASSPFSENTEAFF. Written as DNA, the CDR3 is TGTGCCAGCTCACCATTCTCTGAGAACACTGAAGCTTTCTTT.

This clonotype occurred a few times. The CDR3 bases are TGTGCCAGCAGTGATGGGGCCGCCATCGTAGAGACCCAGTACTTC. It is translated as CASSDGAAIVETQYF. The chain links TRBV2 to TRBJ2-5; TRBD1 might be the D (5 bases). The germline V gene encodes CDR1 SNHLY and CDR2 FYNNEI. This CDR3 comprises 15 residues. The V end lost 3 bases, the J end lost 4 bases, and 15 bases lay between the germline ends. Full variable domain (rest looked up from reference TRBV2 and TRBJ2-5): EPEVTQTPSHQVTQMGQEVILRCVPISNHLYFYWYRQILGQKVEFLVSFYNNEISEKSEIFDDQFSVERPDGSNFTLKIRSTKLEDSAMYFCASSDGAAIVETQYFGPGTRLLVL.

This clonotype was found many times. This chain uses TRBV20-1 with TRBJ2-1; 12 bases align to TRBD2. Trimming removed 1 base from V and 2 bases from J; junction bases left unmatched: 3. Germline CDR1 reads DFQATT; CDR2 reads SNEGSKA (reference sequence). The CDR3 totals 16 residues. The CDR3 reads CSARVLAGGAYNEQFF. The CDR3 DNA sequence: TGCAGTGCTAGAGTGCTAGCGGGGGGGGCCTACAATGAGCAGTTCTTC.